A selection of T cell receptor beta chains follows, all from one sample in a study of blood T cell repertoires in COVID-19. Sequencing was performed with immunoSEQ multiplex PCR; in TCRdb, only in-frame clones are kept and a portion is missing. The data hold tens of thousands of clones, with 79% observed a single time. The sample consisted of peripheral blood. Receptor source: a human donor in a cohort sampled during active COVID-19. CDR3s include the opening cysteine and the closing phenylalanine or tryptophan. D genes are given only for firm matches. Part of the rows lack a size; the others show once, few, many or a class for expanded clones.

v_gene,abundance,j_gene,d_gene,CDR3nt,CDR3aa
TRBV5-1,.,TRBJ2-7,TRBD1,TGCGCCAGCAGCCCGACAGGGAATCCCTTTGGAGAGCAGTACTTC,CASSPTGNPFGEQYF
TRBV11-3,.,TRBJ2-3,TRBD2,TGTGCCAGCAGCCCCCGGACTAGCGGGCTCACAGATACGCAGTATTTT,CASSPRTSGLTDTQYF
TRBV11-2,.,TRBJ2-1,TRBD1,TGTGCCAGCAGAACAGGGGGGAGCTCCTACAATGAGCAGTTCTTC,CASRTGGSSYNEQFF
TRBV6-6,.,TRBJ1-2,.,TGTGCCACCGCCCCAGGAAACTATGGCTACACCTTC,CATAPGNYGYTF
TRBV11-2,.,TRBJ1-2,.,TGTGCCAGCACTCTGGTCCCAGGCCCTTGGGGCTACACCTTC,CASTLVPGPWGYTF
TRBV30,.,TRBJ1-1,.,TGTGCCTGGACCCCAGGGGATACTGAAGCTTTCTTT,CAWTPGDTEAFF
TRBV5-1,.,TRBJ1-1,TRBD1,TGCGCCAGCAGCCCGGCGACAGGGGGAAGAGGAGAAGCTTTCTTT,CASSPATGGRGEAFF
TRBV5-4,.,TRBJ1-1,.,TGTGCCAGCAGCTTTAGGGCCCAGGGGACTGAAGCTTTCTTT,CASSFRAQGTEAFF
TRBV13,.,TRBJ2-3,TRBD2,TGTGCCAGCAGCTTAGGAGCGGGAGGGGCAGTGAGAACAGATACGCAGTATTTT,CASSLGAGGAVRTDTQYF
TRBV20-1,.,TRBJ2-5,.,TGCAGTGCTAGAGTTTATGAGACCCAGTACTTC,CSARVYETQYF
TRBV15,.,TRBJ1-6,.,TGTGCCACCAGCAGAGATTTGGCGGATTCACCCCTCCACTTT,CATSRDLADSPLHF
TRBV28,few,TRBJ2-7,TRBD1,TGTGCCATTTCGACAGGGGGTTTGGACTACGAGCAGTACTTC,CAISTGGLDYEQYF
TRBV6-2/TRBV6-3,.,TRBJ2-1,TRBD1,TGTGCCAGCAGTTACTCCCCCCCTCAGGGGGTTTACAATGAGCAGTTCTTC,CASSYSPPQGVYNEQFF
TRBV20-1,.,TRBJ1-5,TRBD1,TGCAGTGCTAGTCCCGGGACAGGGGGCATGTGGCCCCAGCATTTT,CSASPGTGGMWPQHF
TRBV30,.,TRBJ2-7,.,TGTGCCTGGAGTTCACGAGGCGGGACGCAAGCCTACGAGCAGTACTTC,CAWSSRGGTQAYEQYF
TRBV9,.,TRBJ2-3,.,TGTGCCAGCAGCGCCGTGACTAGCACAGATACGCAGTATTTT,CASSAVTSTDTQYF
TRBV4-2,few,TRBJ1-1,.,TGTGCCAGCAGCCAAGAGCCCGGGTATTTGAACACTGAAGCTTTCTTT,CASSQEPGYLNTEAFF
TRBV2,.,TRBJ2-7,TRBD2,TGTGCCAGCATGATCGGGACTAGCGGCTACGAGCAGTACTTC,CASMIGTSGYEQYF
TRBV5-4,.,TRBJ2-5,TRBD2,TGTGCCAGCAGCTTGGTGACTAGCCCTGAAGAGACCCAGTACTTC,CASSLVTSPEETQYF
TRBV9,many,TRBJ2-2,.,TGTGCCAGCAGCCCCAGGATAGTAAAGGGGACCGGGGAGCTGTTTTTT,CASSPRIVKGTGELFF
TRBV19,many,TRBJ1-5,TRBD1,TGTGCCAGTAGGGGGGTCGCACAGGGGTTTAATCAGCCCCAGCATTTT,CASRGVAQGFNQPQHF
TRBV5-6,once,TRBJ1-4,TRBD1,TGTGCCAGCAGCTCCCTGACAGGGGGACGGGAAAAACTGTTTTTT,CASSSLTGGREKLFF